Given below is one TCR beta chain in context. No antigen is known for it. This CDR3 has 15 residues. Trimming took 3 bases from V and 3 from J; bases not matched to a gene: 7. Germline-derived CDR1 and CDR2 are SEHNR and FQNEAQ (reference sequence). The study ran its PCR with 60 Vbeta and 13 Jbeta primers. Assay used: immunoSEQ multiplex PCR; TCRdb lists only in-frame clones, some missing. The sample includes 270,000 or so clones, about nine tenths seen only once; the top ten take less than 4%. These data come from a study of cytomegalovirus exposure and HLA in healthy donors. Study-level findings and limits: Accurate prediction of most subjects' HLA-A and HLA-B alleles from TCR beta sequences was reported. Within an earlier analysis, most TCR beta V segments proved productive either about 87% or about 30% of the time. An analysis was carried out at a later point. It showed that HLA-associated TCR beta chains were more clonally expanded than equally common non-associated chains.

The receptor was isolated from a man aged 35 to 55 in good health and CMV-seropositive. The chain links TRBV7-9 to TRBJ1-2; 7 nucleotides agree with TRBD1. The sample was PBMCs. As DNA, the CDR3 is TGTGCCAGCAGCTTTATTGAACAGGGGCACTATGGCTACACCTTC. Encoded protein: CASSFIEQGHYGYTF.